The rows below give T cell receptor beta chains drawn from one sample of a study of T-cell reconstitution after alpha-beta-depleted transplantation in children. TCRdb re-analysed the PCR reads in MiXCR, keeping a single row per CDR3 protein. The table lists about 580,000 distinct CDR3 sequences, 23% of them singletons. Material: PBMCs, mostly from graft donor cells, obtained 360 days after TCRalphabeta/CD19-depleted stem cell transplant. Source of these receptors: a boy under two years old who had a stem cell transplant for acute myeloid leukemia, so the T cells may come from the graft donor. The CDR3 runs from the conserved cysteine through the conserved F or W. A D gene is named only where the DNA matches it firmly.

v_call,j_call,d_call,cdr3_aa
TRBV6-1,TRBJ2-4,.,CASSSPRVLAKNIQYF
TRBV29-1,TRBJ1-1,TRBD1,CSVSGQRNTEAFF
TRBV7-8,TRBJ2-5,.,CASSPTLQGRETQYF
TRBV7-2,TRBJ2-3,.,CASSLSGISTDTQYF
TRBV29-1,TRBJ1-2,.,CSVEIDYGYTF
TRBV7-9,TRBJ2-1,TRBD1,CASSLATGDLFF
TRBV12-3/TRBV12-4,TRBJ1-5,.,CASSPWGRGNQPQHF
TRBV29-1,TRBJ2-7,TRBD1,CSVVARGPYEQYF
TRBV18,TRBJ1-1,.,CASSPMILGGAFF
TRBV12-3/TRBV12-4,TRBJ2-5,.,CASSLGGAQETQYF
TRBV5-8,TRBJ2-1,.,CASSSAWDEQFF
TRBV11-2,TRBJ2-1,.,CASSSHRSSYNEQFF
TRBV9,TRBJ1-2,.,CASSVARGEGYTF
TRBV24-1,TRBJ2-3,.,CATSVLGTDTQYF
TRBV20-1,TRBJ2-2,TRBD1,CSAPGTGNTGELFF
TRBV4-3,TRBJ1-2,.,CASSQVVQAGRDYGYTF
TRBV4-3,TRBJ2-7,.,CASSQTHRGGSYEQYF
TRBV12-3/TRBV12-4,TRBJ1-3,TRBD1,CASSLPGQEQGNTIYF
TRBV12-3/TRBV12-4,TRBJ2-3,.,CASSFDSPPDTQYF
TRBV30,TRBJ2-7,.,CAWSQYRESSYEQYF
TRBV6-5,TRBJ2-1,TRBD1,CASSYLDRGYNEQFF
TRBV12-3/TRBV12-4,TRBJ2-2,TRBD2,CASRGTSHNTGELFF
TRBV20-1,TRBJ2-1,TRBD1,CSASQNRGPFFDEQFF
TRBV5-1,TRBJ2-5,.,CASSPGPQETQYF
TRBV4-1,TRBJ1-1,.,CASSQTWGLVKGLNTEAFF
TRBV7-8,TRBJ2-1,TRBD1,CASSRGQGAWNEQFF
TRBV2,TRBJ2-3,.,CASSGDRTDTQYF
TRBV6-1,TRBJ2-1,TRBD2,CASCISGGTYNEQFF
TRBV6-6,TRBJ1-1,.,CASSGREAFF
TRBV24-1,TRBJ2-1,TRBD1,CATQRTGADLYEQFF
TRBV6-1,TRBJ2-3,.,CASSQRSGGPDTQYF
TRBV6-6,TRBJ2-3,.,CASTGSTDTQYF
TRBV7-8,TRBJ2-1,.,CASSLAGYAHSYNEQFF
TRBV27,TRBJ2-3,.,CASRGTSDTDTQYF
TRBV6-1,TRBJ2-2,.,CASSRDLINTGELFF